One sample yielded the 2 T cell receptor beta chains listed below, sequenced in a study of cytomegalovirus exposure and HLA in healthy donors. The primer mix had 60 Vbeta and 13 Jbeta primers. The assay was immunoSEQ multiplex PCR, and TCRdb's table has in-frame clones only and misses some. The sample records more than 150,000 clones, around 78% being singletons. Sequencing was done on a sample of PBMCs. The receptors stem from a man between 18 and 35 years old in good health and CMV-seronegative.

The V and J genes are TRBV7-2 and TRBJ1-2; no definite D call. The CDR3 covers 14 residues. CDR1 and CDR2 (germline): SGHTA, FQGNSA. V lost 4 bases and J 8 bases, leaving 17 bases between the germline ends. The CDR3 protein is CASSYGRPGGGYTF. The CDR3, as DNA: TGTGCCAGCAGCTACGGACGGCCCGGAGGGGGCTACACCTTC. Full variable domain (remainder filled in from reference TRBV7-2 and TRBJ1-2): GAGVSQSPSNKVTEKGKDVELRCDPISGHTALYWYRQSLGQGLEFLIYFQGNSAPDKSGLPSDRFSAERTGGSVSTLTIQRTQQEDSAVYLCASSYGRPGGGYTFGSGTRLTVV.

Points on this clone: This sample includes further DNA sequences coding for the same CDR3. The chain has TRBV19 and TRBJ1-5, with D uncertain. V was trimmed by 3 bases and J by 2 bases, leaving 2 bases between them. The CDR3 runs to 12 residues. The germline gives CDR1 LNHDA, CDR2 SQIVND (reference sequence). The CDR3 sequence: CASSIGNQPQHF. DNA of the CDR3: TGTGCCAGTAGTATCGGCAATCAGCCCCAGCATTTT.